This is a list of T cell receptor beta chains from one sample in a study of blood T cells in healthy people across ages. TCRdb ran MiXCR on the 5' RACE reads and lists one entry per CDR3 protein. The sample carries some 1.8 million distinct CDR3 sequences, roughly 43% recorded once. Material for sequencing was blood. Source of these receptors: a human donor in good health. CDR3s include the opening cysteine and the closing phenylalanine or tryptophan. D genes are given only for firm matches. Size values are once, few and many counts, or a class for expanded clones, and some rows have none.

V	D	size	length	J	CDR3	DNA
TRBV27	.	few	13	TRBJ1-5	CASSDFLNQPQHF	TGTGCCAGCTCGGACTTCCTCAATCAGCCCCAGCATTTT
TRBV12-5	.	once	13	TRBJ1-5	CASGLVQNQPQHF	TGTGCTAGTGGTTTGGTACAGAATCAGCCCCAGCATTTT
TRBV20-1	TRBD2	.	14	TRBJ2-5	CSARRAGGQEAQYF	TGCAGTGCTAGGCGGGCGGGGGGGCAAGAGGCCCAGTACTTC
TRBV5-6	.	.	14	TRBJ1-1	CASSLDPAATEAFF	TGTGCCAGCAGCTTGGATCCCGCCGCCACTGAAGCTTTCTTT
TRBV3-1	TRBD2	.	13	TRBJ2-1	CASKGSGSYEQFF	TGTGCCAGCAAGGGTAGCGGGAGTTATGAGCAGTTCTTC
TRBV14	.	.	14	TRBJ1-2	CAGSPYILTGGYTF	TGTGCCGGCAGCCCATATATCTTGACAGGAGGCTACACCTTC
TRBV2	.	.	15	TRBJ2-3	CASSSAYQNTDTQYF	TGTGCCAGCAGTAGCGCATATCAAAACACAGATACGCAGTATTTT
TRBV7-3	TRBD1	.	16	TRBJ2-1	CASSPGTGLSYNEQFF	TGTGCCAGCAGCCCCGGGACAGGGCTTTCCTACAATGAGCAGTTCTTC
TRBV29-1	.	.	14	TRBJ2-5	CGADLKNRGETQYF	TGCGGCGCGGACCTCAAGAACAGAGGAGAGACCCAGTACTTC
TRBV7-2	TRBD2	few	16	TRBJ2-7	CASSPGTSGAAYEQYF	TGTGCCAGCAGCCCCGGGACTAGCGGGGCTGCCTACGAGCAGTACTTC
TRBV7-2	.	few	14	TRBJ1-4	CASSLAQGSEKLFF	TGTGCCAGCAGCTTAGCCCAGGGCAGTGAAAAACTGTTTTTT
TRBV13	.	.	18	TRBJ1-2	CASSLEGQDIPASYGYTF	TGTGCCAGCAGCTTAGAGGGTCAGGACATCCCCGCGTCCTATGGCTACACCTTC
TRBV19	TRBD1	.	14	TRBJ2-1	CASSRTGIYNEQFF	TGTGCCAGTAGTCGGACAGGGATTTACAATGAGCAGTTCTTC
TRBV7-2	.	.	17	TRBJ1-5	CASSLFRGGQGIQPQRF	TGTGCCAGCAGCTTATTTCGAGGGGGACAAGGCATTCAGCCCCAGCGTTTT
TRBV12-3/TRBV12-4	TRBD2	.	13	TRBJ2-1	CASSLSSGVSWFF	TGTGCCAGCAGTCTGTCTAGCGGGGTGTCTTGGTTCTTC
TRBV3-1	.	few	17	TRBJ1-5	CASSHGRRGARNQPQHF	TGTGCCAGCAGCCACGGCCGTCGGGGGGCTCGCAATCAGCCCCAGCATTTT
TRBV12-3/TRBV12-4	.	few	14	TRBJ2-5	CASRSPGLQETQYF	TGTGCCAGCAGATCACCGGGACTTCAAGAGACCCAGTACTTC
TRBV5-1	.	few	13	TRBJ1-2	CASKGGSDYGYTF	TGCGCCAGCAAGGGAGGATCGGACTATGGCTACACCTTC
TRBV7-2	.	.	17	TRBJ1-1	CASSLAQGLRADTEAFF	TGTGCCAGCAGCTTAGCCCAGGGCCTCCGGGCGGACACTGAAGCTTTCTTT
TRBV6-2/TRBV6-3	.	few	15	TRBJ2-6	CASSYSGGGANVRTF	TGTGCCAGCAGTTACTCAGGGGGAGGGGCCAACGTCCGGACTTTC
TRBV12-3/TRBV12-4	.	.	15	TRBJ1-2	CASSPTGGSIYGYTF	TGTGCCAGCAGTCCAACGGGGGGTAGTATCTATGGCTACACCTTC
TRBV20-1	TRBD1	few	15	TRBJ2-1	CSSPQTGFSYNEQFF	TGCAGTTCGCCCCAGACAGGGTTTTCCTACAATGAGCAGTTCTTC
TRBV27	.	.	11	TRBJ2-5	CASMLGETQYF	TGTGCCAGCATGTTGGGAGAGACCCAGTACTTC
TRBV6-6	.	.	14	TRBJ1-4	CASSYSGTPWELFF	TGTGCCAGCAGTTACTCGGGGACCCCCTGGGAACTGTTTTTT
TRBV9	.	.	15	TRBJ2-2	CASSDNGGHTGEPFF	TGTGCCAGCAGCGATAACGGGGGGCACACCGGGGAGCCGTTTTTT
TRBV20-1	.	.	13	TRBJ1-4	CSARGRTNEKLFF	TGCAGTGCTAGAGGGAGGACTAATGAAAAACTGTTTTTT
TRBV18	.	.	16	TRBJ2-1	CASSPRAGVVRNEQFF	TGTGCCAGCTCACCACGGGCAGGGGTCGTCCGCAATGAGCAGTTCTTC
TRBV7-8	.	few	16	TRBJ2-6	CASSLFGTSGANVLTF	TGTGCCAGCAGCTTATTTGGCACCTCTGGGGCCAACGTCCTGACTTTC
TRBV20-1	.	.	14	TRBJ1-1	CSARPRQGWTEAFF	TGCAGTGCTAGGCCACGGCAGGGGTGGACTGAAGCTTTCTTT